The clone carrying this TCR beta chain came up many times. Its cognate antigen is unknown. TCRdb used MiXCR to reprocess the 5' RACE reads, holding one entry per CDR3 protein. The table includes roughly 500,000 distinct CDR3 sequences, around 21% detected once. V lost 7 bases, J lost 6 bases, and 14 bases lay in between. The CDR3 is 13 amino acids. This entry is derived from a study of T-cell memory formation after mild COVID-19. General observations from the study: Clones that contracted clustered mainly in CM and EM if CD4+ and in EMRA if CD8+. For second-wave clones that peaked at day 37, SARS-CoV-2 specificity went unverified.

This clonotype was obtained from an adult woman who had mild COVID-19 (a few samples of this study predate the infection). Cell type and time point are not known. This chain connects TRBV12-3 or TRBV12-4 to TRBJ2-3, with D perhaps assigned TRBD1 or TRBD2 (5 bases each). Specimen: PBMCs or a T cell subset sorted from them (not recorded which). The chain's CDR3 is CASTRDPLDTQYF. CDR3 bases: TGTGCCAGCACCCGGGACCCGCTGGATACGCAGTATTTT.